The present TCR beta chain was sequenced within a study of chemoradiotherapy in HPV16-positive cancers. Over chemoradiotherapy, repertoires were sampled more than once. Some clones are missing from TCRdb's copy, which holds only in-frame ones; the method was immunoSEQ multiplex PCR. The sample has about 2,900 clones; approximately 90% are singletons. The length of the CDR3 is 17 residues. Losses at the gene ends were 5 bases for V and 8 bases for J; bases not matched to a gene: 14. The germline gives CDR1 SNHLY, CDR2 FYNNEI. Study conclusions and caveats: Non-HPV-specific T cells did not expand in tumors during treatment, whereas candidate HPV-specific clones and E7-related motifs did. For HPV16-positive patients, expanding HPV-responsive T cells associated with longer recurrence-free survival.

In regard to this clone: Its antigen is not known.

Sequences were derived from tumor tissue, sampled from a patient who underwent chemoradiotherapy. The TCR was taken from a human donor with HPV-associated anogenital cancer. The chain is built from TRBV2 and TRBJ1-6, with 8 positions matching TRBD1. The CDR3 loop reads CASSRTGRGQVDSPLHF. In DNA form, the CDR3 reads TGTGCCAGCAGTCGTACAGGCAGGGGGCAAGTCGATTCACCCCTCCACTTT.